The next 8 T cell receptor beta chains were all read from a single sample in a study of shared clonotypes between healthy human individuals. The protocol was immunoSEQ multiplex PCR, while the TCRdb copy is restricted to in-frame clones and leaves out a portion. The table shows about 2.4 million clones, with over 85% occurring only once. The sequenced sample was naive CD4+ T cells from PBMCs. Subset reported: CD45RA+ positively selected. These receptors came from a man younger than 35 in good health. Some clones in this sample may be carry-over from other donors' samples.

V is TRBV28 and J is TRBJ2-1; a weak D match, TRBD2 (6 bases). The CDR3 runs 12 residues. Trimming left V 3 bases short and J 8 bases short, with 8 bases between. Germline V gene lookup returns CDR1 MDHEN and CDR2 SYDVKM. The CDR3 is CASSFRGYEQFF. Here the CDR3 DNA reads TGTGCCAGCAGTTTCCGGGGGTATGAGCAGTTCTTC.

The rearrangement uses TRBV10-1 and TRBJ1-5, with D tentatively TRBD1 (5 bases). Germline V CDR1 and CDR2: WNHNN, SYGVQD (reference sequence). Trimming shortened V by 3 bases and J by 10 bases, and 19 bases separated the two germline ends. The CDR3 spans 15 residues. The DNA of the CDR3 is TGCGCCAGCAGTGATACAGGAGGGGTAATCAGCCCCCAGCATTTT. Protein: CASSDTGGVISPQHF.

In its sample, this clone was seen once. The chain joins TRBV5-1 to TRBJ2-7; TRBD2 aligns across 10 bases. V trimming: 3 bases; J trimming: 6 bases; junction bases outside the gene matches: 9. This CDR3 spans 15 amino acids. Germline V gives CDR1 SGHRS, CDR2 YFSETQ. The CDR3 region has the DNA TGCGCCAGCAGCTCGACCCTAGCGGGAGAGGGCGAGCAGTACTTC. It is translated as CASSSTLAGEGEQYF.

A few counts support this clone. The V gene is TRBV30, the J gene TRBJ1-2; D unclear. This CDR3 is 11 amino acids long. The ends were cut back, 2 bases at V and 7 bases at J, with 8 bases in the middle. Germline-derived CDR1 and CDR2 are GTSNPN and SVGIG (reference sequence). In DNA form, the CDR3 reads TGTGCCTGGAGTTCTCTTCTTGGCTACACCTTC. It specifies CAWSSLLGYTF.

This clone turned up a few times. The chain uses TRBV28 and TRBJ1-2; D uncertain. Trimming pared 6 bases from V and 0 bases from J, leaving 14 bases between. In germline, CDR1 is MDHEN, CDR2 SYDVKM. The CDR3 totals 15 residues. This CDR3 is CASRIAIGANYGYTF. The CDR3 DNA reads as TGTGCCAGCAGGATAGCAATCGGGGCTAACTATGGCTACACCTTC.

The chain carries TRBV21-1 and TRBJ2-5. TRBV21-1 is a pseudogene. The CDR3 length is 13 residues. CDR3 sequence: CASSKVVKETQYF. The CDR3, as DNA: TGTGCCAGCAGCAAAGTGGTCAAAGAGACCCAGTACTTC.

The chain joins TRBV27 to TRBJ2-5; 9 nucleotides agree with TRBD2. The end of the DNA is better explained by TRBJ2-7, so the J call may be wrong. Germline V gene data show CDR1 as MNHEY and CDR2 as SMNVEV (reference sequence). The CDR3 loop spans 14 amino acids. The CDR3 loop reads CASSGTSYRHEQYF. Written as DNA, the CDR3 is TGTGCCAGCAGCGGGACTAGCTATAGACACGAGCAGTACTTC.

V gene TRBV6-5 combines with J gene TRBJ2-5; tentative D call: TRBD2 (5 bases). Germline-derived CDR1 and CDR2 are MNHEY and SVGAGI. Between the trimmed V and J ends, which lost 8 bases and 5 bases, there was a span of 9 bases. The CDR3 spans 11 residues. Here the CDR3 reads CASLRGETQYF. DNA of the CDR3: TGTGCCAGCCTCCGAGGGGAGACCCAGTACTTC.